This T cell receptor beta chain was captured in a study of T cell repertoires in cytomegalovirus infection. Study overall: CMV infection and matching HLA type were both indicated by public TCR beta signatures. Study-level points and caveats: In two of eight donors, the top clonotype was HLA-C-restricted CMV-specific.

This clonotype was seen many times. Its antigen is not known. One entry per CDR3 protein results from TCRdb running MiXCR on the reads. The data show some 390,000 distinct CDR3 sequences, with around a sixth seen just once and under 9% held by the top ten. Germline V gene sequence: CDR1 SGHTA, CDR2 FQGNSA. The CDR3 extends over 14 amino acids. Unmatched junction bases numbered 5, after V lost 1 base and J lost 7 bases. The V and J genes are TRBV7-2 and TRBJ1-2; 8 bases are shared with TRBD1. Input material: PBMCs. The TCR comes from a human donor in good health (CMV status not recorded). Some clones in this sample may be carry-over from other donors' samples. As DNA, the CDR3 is TGTGCCAGCAGCTTAGTTGGACAGGGTCCTGGCTACACCTTC. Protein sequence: CASSLVGQGPGYTF.